This T cell receptor beta chain was captured by sequencing in a study of blood T cell repertoires in COVID-19 (TCRdb year 2020). About the full investigation: Collaborator samples came from the United States, Italy and Spain and covered acute and convalescent phases of COVID-19. The material from the prospective study consisted of cDNA or gDNA derived from T cells, B-cell-depleted T cells, or PBMCs. Deeply sampled blood TCRbeta repertoires from subjects exposed to, actively infected with, or recovered from COVID-19 were included in the dataset. The repertoires were released in a freely available public database intended as a resource for research on the immune response to SARS-CoV-2. The samples were drawn from two sources: the first 160 participants of the ongoing ImmuneRACE study, and about 1,300 subjects contributed by 6 global collaborators. The sample metadata nearly always contained a de-identified subject ID, COVID-19 status, age in years and sex. Where HLA class I and class II types were available, the types were taken from metadata supplied by the sample provider, not from assay-based typing. Overall study outcomes, separate from this receptor: Clinical and demographic metadata were provided uncurated, with the amount varying by source and participant.

The immunoSEQ Assay, a bias-controlled multiplex PCR, was used to amplify TCRbeta CDR3 regions from genomic DNA. The authors' pipeline ran thus. Nucleated cell counts per sample were estimated from amplification of reference gene primers within the assay. Sequence reads were collapsed and filtered to measure the absolute abundance of every unique TCRbeta CDR3 rearrangement. For each sample, productive Simpson clonality was calculated as the square root of Simpson's diversity index across productive rearrangements. TCRdb obtained this table from immuneACCESS and retained in-frame rearrangements with V and J assigned. These tables miss some clones; where compared with another copy, unresolved V genes account for less than half of the shortfall, and the remainder is unexplained. V and J calls and clone size are as listed in that table; D and trimming were resolved from the DNA. The sample yields fewer than 90,000 clones; roughly 90% were counted once. The ten largest clones represent 6% to 8% of the sample.

The germline V gene (reference sequence) supplies CDR1 LGHDT and CDR2 YNNKEL. At the junction V is shortened by 3 bases and J by 0 bases, with 11 bases in between. From its cysteine to its phenylalanine, the CDR3 spans 15 amino acids. This entry keeps only the CDR3 DNA: 45 bases, framed from base 1. Concerning this clone: Its antigen is not yet known. Within one base of it there is no much larger clone, and no base qualities were kept.

Collaborating institutions collected whole blood in K2EDTA tubes following their own protocols. For TCRbeta analysis, collaborators shipped samples in one of three forms: frozen whole blood, isolated PBMCs, or DNA extracted from either of those sample types. The sequence derives from a man between 65 and 85 years old with acute or convalescent COVID-19. This receptor chain uses TRBV3-1 (or the pseudogene TRBV3-2) and TRBJ1-2; a weak D assignment points to TRBD1 (5 bases agree). Sequencing was performed on peripheral blood. For the CDR3, the sequence is CASSQGLRANYGYTF. The sequenced DNA: TGTGCCAGCAGCCAGGGGCTCAGAGCTAACTATGGCTACACCTTC.